This is a list of T cell receptor beta chains from one sample in a study of cytomegalovirus exposure and HLA in healthy donors. Produced via immunoSEQ multiplex PCR; TCRdb's table is partial and in-frame only. Of tens of thousands of clones listed, roughly two thirds were seen once; the top ten hold 3% to 3.5%. The sample was PBMCs. The receptors stem from a woman in her forties or fifties in good health and CMV-seronegative. Each CDR3 is given with its conserved first and last residue. D genes are given only for firm matches. Clone size, where shown, is once, few, many, or a class for clones that have expanded.

j_gene | d_gene | abundance | v_gene | CDR3nt | CDR3aa
TRBJ2-3 | . | . | TRBV9 | TGTGCCAGCAGCTCGACAGGCCAAACCTTCACAGATACGCAGTATTTT | CASSSTGQTFTDTQYF
TRBJ1-1 | . | few | TRBV29-1 | TGCAGCGGAATGTCAGGGGCCGAAGCTTTCTTT | CSGMSGAEAFF
TRBJ2-3 | . | . | TRBV5-1 | TGCGCCAGCAGCTTGTTCGAGGGGGAAGATACGCAGTATTTT | CASSLFEGEDTQYF
TRBJ1-1 | TRBD1 | . | TRBV4-3 | TGCGCCAGCAGCCAACACCCTAGACAGGGCGACACTGAAGCTTTCTTT | CASSQHPRQGDTEAFF
TRBJ1-2 | . | once | TRBV4-1 | TGCGCCAGCAGCCAAGCCTCCAGTCGTATTAACTATGGCTACACCTTC | CASSQASSRINYGYTF
TRBJ2-1 | . | few | TRBV4-3 | TGCGCCAGCAGCCAAGTTAGATCTGAGCAGTTCTTC | CASSQVRSEQFF
TRBJ1-2 | . | few | TRBV7-2 | TGTGCCAGCAGCCCACTTAACTATGGCTACACCTTC | CASSPLNYGYTF
TRBJ1-2 | TRBD1 | . | TRBV28 | TGTGCCAGCAGTTTCACAGGGGCGGCCGGCTATGGCTACACCTTC | CASSFTGAAGYGYTF
TRBJ2-7 | . | . | TRBV7-6 | TGTGCCAGCAGCTTAGCGCCTAATTACGAGCAGTACTTC | CASSLAPNYEQYF
TRBJ2-3 | TRBD1 | . | TRBV7-3 | TGTGCCAGCATACCGGACAGGCCTAAGGGTACAGATACGCAGTATTTT | CASIPDRPKGTDTQYF
TRBJ1-3 | . | . | TRBV5-1 | TGCGCCAGCAGCTTGGCCCCGATGGGCTCTGGTGGAAACACCATATATTTT | CASSLAPMGSGGNTIYF
TRBJ1-1 | . | . | TRBV5-4 | TGTGCCAGCAGCCCCGACAGGTCGTGGGCTTTCTTT | CASSPDRSWAFF
TRBJ2-1 | TRBD2 | . | TRBV27 | TGTGCCAGCAGTCCCGGGACTAGCAGCTACAATGAGCAGTTCTTC | CASSPGTSSYNEQFF
TRBJ2-7 | . | . | TRBV5-4 | TGTGCCAGCAGCTGGGGGCAGGGCTCCTACGAGCAGTACTTC | CASSWGQGSYEQYF
TRBJ1-1 | . | . | TRBV7-9 | TGTGCCAGCAGCTTACTTTCCAACACTGAAGCTTTCTTT | CASSLLSNTEAFF
TRBJ1-1 | . | . | TRBV11-2 | TGTGCCAGCAGCACCATTCCGGACAGTGAAGCTTTCTTT | CASSTIPDSEAFF
TRBJ1-3 | TRBD1 | . | TRBV18 | TGTGCCAGCTCATCGGGACAGGGGGTCCGAAACACCATATATTTT | CASSSGQGVRNTIYF
TRBJ1-1 | . | . | TRBV13 | TGTGCCAGCAGCTTACGCAGGACACAAAATATGAACACTGAAGCTTTCTTT | CASSLRRTQNMNTEAFF
TRBJ1-3 | TRBD1 | . | TRBV6-5 | TGTGCCAGCAGTCCCTGGACAGGGCCGGGAAACACCATATATTTT | CASSPWTGPGNTIYF
TRBJ2-1 | TRBD1 | . | TRBV29-1 | TGCAGCGTTGACAGGGGGCGCTTCGGTGAGCAGTTCTTC | CSVDRGRFGEQFF
TRBJ1-2 | TRBD1 | . | TRBV4-2 | TGTGCCAGCAGCCAAGAAGAGGGACAGGTGCTGTTCTATGGCTACACCTTC | CASSQEEGQVLFYGYTF
TRBJ2-3 | . | once | TRBV4-3 | TGCGCCAGCAGCCAAGAAACTTTGACTAGGGGGGGAGATACGCAGTATTTT | CASSQETLTRGGDTQYF
TRBJ1-2 | . | . | TRBV7-2 | TGTGCCAGCAGCTCTTGGCCTCAACACTATGGCTACACCTTC | CASSSWPQHYGYTF
TRBJ1-1 | . | . | TRBV28 | TGTGCCAGCAGTCCCCCATCGACAGTCGCCACTGAAGCTTTCTTT | CASSPPSTVATEAFF
TRBJ2-5 | TRBD2 | . | TRBV5-1 | TGCGCCAGCAGCTGGGCGGCGGGCGGGGGTGAGACCCAGTACTTC | CASSWAAGGGETQYF
TRBJ1-1 | . | . | TRBV5-7 | TGTGCCAGCAGCAGAGCGAATCGCAGGGGCACTGAAGCTTTCTTT | CASSRANRRGTEAFF
TRBJ2-7 | TRBD1 | . | TRBV7-9 | TGTGCCAGCAGCCACGCCGGGACAGGGTGGCACGAGCAGTACTTC | CASSHAGTGWHEQYF
TRBJ2-7 | . | . | TRBV30 | TGTGCCTGGAGCTACCAATACGAGCAGTACTTC | CAWSYQYEQYF
TRBJ1-2 | TRBD1 | . | TRBV4-1 | TGCGCCAGCAGCCACCGCGAGGGACAGAACTATGGCTACACCTTC | CASSHREGQNYGYTF
TRBJ2-6 | . | . | TRBV7-6 | TGTGCCAGCAGCTCTAACAGGGGGGGGACTTGGGCTGGGGCCAACGTCCTGACTTTC | CASSSNRGGTWAGANVLTF
TRBJ1-2 | TRBD1 | . | TRBV4-1 | TGCGCCAGCAGCCAAGGGGGGACAGTAAACTATGGCTACACCTTC | CASSQGGTVNYGYTF